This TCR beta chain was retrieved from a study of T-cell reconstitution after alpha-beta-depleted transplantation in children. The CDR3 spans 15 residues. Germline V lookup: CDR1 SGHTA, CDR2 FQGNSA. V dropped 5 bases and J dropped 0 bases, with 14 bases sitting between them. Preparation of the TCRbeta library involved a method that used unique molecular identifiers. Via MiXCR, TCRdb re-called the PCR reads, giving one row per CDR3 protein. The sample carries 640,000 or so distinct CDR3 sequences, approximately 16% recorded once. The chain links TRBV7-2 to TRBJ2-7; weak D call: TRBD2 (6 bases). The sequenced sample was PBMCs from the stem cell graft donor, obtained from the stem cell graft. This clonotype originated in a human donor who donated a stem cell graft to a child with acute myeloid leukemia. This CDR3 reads CASSPGGASSYEQYF. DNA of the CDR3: TGTGCCAGCAGCCCCGGAGGGGCGAGCTCCTACGAGCAGTACTTC. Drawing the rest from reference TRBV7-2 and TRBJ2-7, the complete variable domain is GAGVSQSPSNKVTEKGKDVELRCDPISGHTALYWYRQSLGQGLEFLIYFQGNSAPDKSGLPSDRFSAERTGGSVSTLTIQRTQQEDSAVYLCASSPGGASSYEQYFGPGTRLTVT.